This TCR beta chain derives from a study of shared T cell receptors in the human thymus. The CDR3 contains 14 residues. Germline CDR1 and CDR2: LGHNA and YSLEER. V lost 4 bases to trimming and J lost 6 bases, with 12 bases between them. Sequenced by immunoSEQ multiplex PCR; TCRdb stores in-frame clones only, minus some. Of 630,000 or so clones in the sample, over 75% were seen once. These same data were also listed under a study on human thymus T cells. That publication notes: Finnish infants who were healthy and having corrective surgery for congenital heart defects made up the donors. Corrective cardiac surgery supplied the resected thymus tissue. What related research reported was that thymic repertoires overlapped highly among unrelated individuals.

The receptor's source is a boy in the first two years of life with a congenital heart defect. The sample comprised thymocytes. The chain combines TRBV4-3 with TRBJ1-4; D is possibly TRBD1 (6 bases). The CDR3 here is CASSPGVGDEKLFF. DNA for the CDR3: TGCGCCAGCAGCCCAGGGGTGGGGGATGAAAAACTGTTTTTT.